Here is one TCR beta chain with its context. The antigen is not known. This record comes from a study of early T cells in non-severe SARS-CoV-2 infection. Study details: The study sequenced bulk RNA from unsorted whole blood, with chains unpaired. Regarding the study as a whole: VDJdb matching favored anti-spike CD8 responses, missing private and CD4 specificities.

V was trimmed by 2 bases and J by 1 base, leaving 13 bases between them. The CDR3 sequence is 16 residues long. Germline V gives CDR1 SGHAT, CDR2 FQNNGV. Unique molecular identifiers tagged individual cDNA molecules. MiXCR, run by TCRdb on the 5' RACE reads, gives a single entry per CDR3 protein. The repertoire includes approximately 77,000 distinct CDR3 sequences, 5% of them detected once, and roughly 6.6% sits in the top ten. The source was whole blood, collected at baseline. V usage is TRBV11-2 and J usage is TRBJ2-3; D unclear. The TCR originated in an adult who was a healthcare worker with PCR-confirmed SARS-CoV-2 infection or an uninfected control (not recorded which). The CDR3 sequence: CASSLMRWMGTDTQYF. The CDR3 DNA reads as TGTGCCAGCAGCTTAATGAGGTGGATGGGCACAGATACGCAGTATTTT.